This T cell receptor beta chain was identified during a study of T cell responses to AZD1222 COVID-19 vaccine. Findings and caveats of the study: No day 14 peak samples; only post-peak repertoires were characterized. Receipt of two AZD1222 doses was followed by a rise in Spike-specific TCR breadth and depth.

Assay: immunoSEQ multiplex PCR; the TCRdb copy retains only in-frame clones and omits some. The data show about 150,000 clones, with less than 90% seen just once and approximately 7% held by the top ten. A word on this clone: Its target is not known.

CDR1 MDHEN and CDR2 SYDVKM come from the germline V gene. The junction had 7 bases not matched to a gene; V was cut back by 1 base and J by 6 bases. This CDR3 is built from 16 residues. The TCR comes from an adult who had recovered from COVID-19. The sequenced sample was peripheral blood, obtained after recovery from COVID-19. The chain recombines TRBV28 with TRBJ1-5, with 9 bases aligning to TRBD1. The CDR3 bases are TGTGCCAGCAGTTTATCCACAACAGGGGGCCGTCAGCCCCAGCATTTT. Its translation is CASSLSTTGGRQPQHF.